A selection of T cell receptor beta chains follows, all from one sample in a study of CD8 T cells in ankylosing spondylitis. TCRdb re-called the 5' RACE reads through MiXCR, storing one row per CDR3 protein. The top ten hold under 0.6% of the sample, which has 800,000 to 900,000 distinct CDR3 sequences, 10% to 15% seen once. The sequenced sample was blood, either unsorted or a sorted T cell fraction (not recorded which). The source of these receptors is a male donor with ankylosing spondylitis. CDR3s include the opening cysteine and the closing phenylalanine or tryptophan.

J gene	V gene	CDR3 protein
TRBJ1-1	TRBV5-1	CASSLGTVPMNTEAFF
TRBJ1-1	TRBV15	CATSIPGTSLREAFF
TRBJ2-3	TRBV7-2	CASSLSRATDTQYF
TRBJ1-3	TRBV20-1	CSAFAQGAGNTIYF
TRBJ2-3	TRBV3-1	CASSHLLAGAGTQYF
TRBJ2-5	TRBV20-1	CSASRQFKRDQYF
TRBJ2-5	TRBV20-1	CSAQDVYQETQYF
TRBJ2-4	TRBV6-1	CASSEGWGRWGNIQYF
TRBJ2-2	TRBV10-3	CAISVSGANTGELFF
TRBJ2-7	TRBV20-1	CSAFSGLAAEQYF
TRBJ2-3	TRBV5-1	CASSFRQGPFTDTQYF
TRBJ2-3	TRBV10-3	CAIRGQGIDTQYF
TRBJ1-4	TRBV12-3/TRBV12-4	CASTYRGGGEKLFF
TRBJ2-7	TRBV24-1	CATSDPSSIEQYF
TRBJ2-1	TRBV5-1	CASSPGLRSYNEQFF
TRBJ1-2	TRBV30	CAWRGPEKYGYTF
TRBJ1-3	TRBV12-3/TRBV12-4	CASRRGDRGNTIYF
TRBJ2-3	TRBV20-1	CSARDHMGTQYF
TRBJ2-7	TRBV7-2	CASSFKAAFGEQYF
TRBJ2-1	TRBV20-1	CSARDPNGRILREQFF
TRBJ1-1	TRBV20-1	CSAATGRTNTEAFF
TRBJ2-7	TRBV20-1	CSASRDRGNEQYF
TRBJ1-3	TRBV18	CASSPSGQGAFSGNTIYF
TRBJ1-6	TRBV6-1	CASSEVGRLNSPLHF
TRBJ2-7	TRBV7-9	CASSVDSRYEQYF
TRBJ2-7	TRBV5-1	CASSLNSGGTGMGEQYF
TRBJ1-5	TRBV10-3	CATGQGQPQHF
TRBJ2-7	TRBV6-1	CASSPRGRLLYEQYF
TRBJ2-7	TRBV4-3	CASSQAWPDSYEQYF
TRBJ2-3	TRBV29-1	CSVEYGGTDTQYF
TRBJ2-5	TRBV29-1	CSVEPLHPQETQYF
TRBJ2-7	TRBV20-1	CSAPGRGLVLGEQYF
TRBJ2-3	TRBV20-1	CSAMGTLAGSTDTQYF
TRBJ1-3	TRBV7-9	CASSFALSGNTIYF
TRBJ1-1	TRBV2	CASTLGGTGLNTEAFF
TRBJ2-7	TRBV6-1	CASRLPDSSYEQYF
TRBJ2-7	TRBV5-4	CASSSSPGNEQYF
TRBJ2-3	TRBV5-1	CASSSEWDSQYF
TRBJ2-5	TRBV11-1	CASSHSEETQYF
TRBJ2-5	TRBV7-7	CASSLGATGVVETQYF
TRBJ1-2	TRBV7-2	CASRLGTGDGYTF
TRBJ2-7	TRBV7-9	CASSLARDGLYEQYF
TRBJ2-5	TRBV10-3	CAIRTGGETQYF
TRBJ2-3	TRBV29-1	CSIKASGRGNTQYF
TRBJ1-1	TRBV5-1	CASSLGGQGRGTEAFF
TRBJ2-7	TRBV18	CASSPPSLTYEQYF
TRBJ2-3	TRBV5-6	CATRIAGVTDTQYF
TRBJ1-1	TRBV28	CASSGLTGKAFF
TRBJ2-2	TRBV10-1	CASSDLSGGAPQTGELFF
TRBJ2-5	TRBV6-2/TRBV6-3	CASSYSVIQETQYF
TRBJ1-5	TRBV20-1	CSARREYQPQHF
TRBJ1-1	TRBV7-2	CASSLEIGGANEAFF
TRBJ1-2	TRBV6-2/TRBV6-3	CASSYSNFGQRMTTF